This T cell receptor beta chain was sequenced during a study of T cells in narcolepsy. Profiling relied on immunoSEQ multiplex PCR, and the TCRdb table lists in-frame clones only, not all of them. The sample lists some 16,000 clones; 72% were seen once. This CDR3 contains 15 residues. With 0 bases clipped from V and 5 bases from J, the junction kept 3 bases outside the gene matches. Germline V gene sequence: CDR1 SGDLS, CDR2 YYNGEE. The sequencing input was CD45RA- memory CD8+ T cells from PBMCs. This rearrangement joins TRBV9 to TRBJ2-1; 9 bases match TRBD2. This sequence was found in a human donor with narcolepsy. This CDR3 is CASSVGGRADNEQFF. DNA for the CDR3: TGTGCCAGCAGCGTAGGCGGGAGGGCCGACAATGAGCAGTTCTTC. The whole variable domain, filled in from reference TRBV9 and TRBJ2-1, reads DSGVTQTPKHLITATGQRVTLRCSPRSGDLSVYWYQQSLDQGLQFLIQYYNGEERAKGNILERFSAQQFPDLHSELNLSSLELGDSALYFCASSVGGRADNEQFFGPGTRLTVL.